What follows are 10 T cell receptor beta chains derived from one specimen sequenced in a study of cytomegalovirus exposure and HLA in healthy donors. A multiplex PCR was run with 60 Vbeta primers and 13 Jbeta primers. Profiled with immunoSEQ multiplex PCR; TCRdb holds only in-frame clones, not every one. This sample yields about 200,000 clones, of which 79% are seen a single time; about 1.7% belongs to the top ten. The sequenced material came from PBMCs. These receptors were taken from a man aged 45-60 years in good health and CMV-seronegative.

The chain recombines TRBV9 with TRBJ2-1; TRBD2 might be the D (6 bases). Trimming cost V 0 bases and J 2 bases, with 18 bases left between them. From germline, CDR1 is SGDLS and CDR2 YYNGEE. The CDR3 runs 18 residues. The CDR3 nucleotides read TGTGCCAGCAGCGTAGGCCCCAGACTAGAGGCTACCTACAATGAGCAGTTCTTC. Protein: CASSVGPRLEATYNEQFF.

V is TRBV2 and J is TRBJ2-7; 10 nucleotides align to TRBD2. Looked up from germline, CDR1 is SNHLY and CDR2 is FYNNEI. The CDR3 runs 12 residues. V lost 11 bases to trimming and J lost 6 bases; unmatched junction nucleotides: 7. CDR3 in DNA: TGTGCCGGCGGACTAGCGGTCGTCGAGCAGTACTTC. Its protein product is CAGGLAVVEQYF.

The chain recombines TRBV6-5 with TRBJ2-3; 15 bases map to TRBD2. Looked up from germline, CDR1 is MNHEY and CDR2 is SVGAGI. Unmatched junction bases numbered 3, after V lost 4 bases and J lost 4 bases. This CDR3 contains 16 residues. CDR3 nucleotide sequence: TGTGCCAGCAGTTTGGGACTAGCGGGAGGTGCAGATACGCAGTATTTT. This gives the protein CASSLGLAGGADTQYF.

This chain uses TRBV5-6 with TRBJ2-7; 7 bases are shared with TRBD1. Germline lookup yields CDR1 SGHDT and CDR2 YYEEEE. J was trimmed by 6 bases and V by 2 bases; bases with no gene match: 5. The CDR3 has 13 amino acids. CDR3 sequence: CASSFLTGSEQYF. CDR3 in DNA: TGTGCCAGCAGCTTCCTGACAGGGTCCGAGCAGTACTTC. Variable domain in full (rest from reference TRBV5-6 and TRBJ2-7): DAGVTQSPTHLIKTRGQQVTLRCSPKSGHDTVSWYQQALGQGPQFIFQYYEEEERQRGNFPDRFSGHQFPNYSSELNVNALLLGDSALYLCASSFLTGSEQYFGPGTRLTVT.

The chain uses TRBV10-3 and TRBJ2-1, with 9 nucleotides matching TRBD1. This CDR3 has 16 amino acids. Trimming cost V 4 bases and J 9 bases; bases outside gene matches: 13. CDR1 and CDR2 from the germline V gene are ENHRY and SYGVKD. CDR3 nucleotide sequence: TGTGCCATCAGTGCAGAGGACAGGGGACGTTTAGGTGAGCAGTTCTTC. It encodes CAISAEDRGRLGEQFF.

This rearrangement joins TRBV28 to TRBJ2-7, with TRBD2 as a possible D gene (6 bases). CDR3 length: 14 residues. Trimming took 4 bases from V and 1 from J, leaving 11 bases between them. Germline values: CDR1 MDHEN, CDR2 SYDVKM. The CDR3 here is CASSSPSVSYEQYF. The CDR3 DNA reads TGTGCCAGCAGTTCTCCTAGCGTATCCTACGAGCAGTACTTC. Drawing the rest from reference TRBV28 and TRBJ2-7, the complete variable domain is DVKVTQSSRYLVKRTGEKVFLECVQDMDHENMFWYRQDPGLGLRLIYFSYDVKMKEKGDIPEGYSVSREKKERFSLILESASTNQTSMYLCASSSPSVSYEQYFGPGTRLTVT.

This chain links TRBV5-5 with TRBJ1-2; 9 bases match TRBD1. The CDR3 length is 16 residues. The trim removed 0 bases at V and 4 bases at J, leaving 7 bases unmatched. Per germline, CDR1 SGHKS and CDR2 YYEKEE (reference sequence). The CDR3: CASSLGQGGSFYGYTF. CDR3 nucleotides: TGTGCCAGCAGCTTGGGACAGGGGGGGAGCTTCTATGGCTACACCTTC.

CDR3 residues: CASSLADFYNEQFF. CDR3 nucleotides: TGCGCCAGCAGCTTGGCGGACTTCTACAATGAGCAGTTCTTC. The genes are TRBV5-1 and TRBJ2-1; possibly TRBD2 for D (5 bases). The CDR3 spans 14 residues. Germline loops: CDR1 SGHRS, CDR2 YFSETQ. The germline V and J ends were trimmed by 0 bases and 3 bases, with 7 bases remaining between them.

This chain joins TRBV7-2 and TRBJ1-1; maybe TRBD1 (5 bases). V lost 5 bases to trimming and J lost 1 base, with 11 bases between them. Germline V gene sequence: CDR1 SGHTA, CDR2 FQGNSA. CDR3 length equals 14 residues. CDR3 residues: CASSADTRNTEAFF. CDR3 in DNA: TGTGCCAGCAGCGCGGACACGAGGAACACTGAAGCTTTCTTT.

The chain has TRBV7-9 and TRBJ1-1; weak D call: TRBD1 (5 bases). V was shortened by 2 bases and J by 6 bases, with 10 bases between the two germline ends. The CDR3 extends over 13 amino acids. CDR1 SEHNR and CDR2 FQNEAQ come from the germline V gene (reference sequence). The CDR3 spells CASSLLGAAEAFF. Written as DNA, the CDR3 is TGTGCCAGCAGCTTATTAGGGGCGGCTGAAGCTTTCTTT.